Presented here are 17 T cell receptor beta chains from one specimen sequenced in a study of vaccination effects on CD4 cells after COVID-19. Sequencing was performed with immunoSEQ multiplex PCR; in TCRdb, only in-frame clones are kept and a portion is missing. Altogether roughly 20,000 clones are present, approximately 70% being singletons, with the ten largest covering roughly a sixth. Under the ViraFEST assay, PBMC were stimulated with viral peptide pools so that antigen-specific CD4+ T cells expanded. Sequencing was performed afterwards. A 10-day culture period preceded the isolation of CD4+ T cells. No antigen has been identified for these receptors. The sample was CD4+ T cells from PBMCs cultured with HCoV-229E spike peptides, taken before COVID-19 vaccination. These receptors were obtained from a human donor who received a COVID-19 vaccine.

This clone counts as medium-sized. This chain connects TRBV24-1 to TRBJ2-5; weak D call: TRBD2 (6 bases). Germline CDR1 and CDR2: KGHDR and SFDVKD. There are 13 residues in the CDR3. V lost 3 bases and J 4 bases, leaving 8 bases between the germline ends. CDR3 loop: CATSDPAGETQYF. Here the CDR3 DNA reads TGTGCCACCAGTGATCCAGCGGGAGAGACCCAGTACTTC.

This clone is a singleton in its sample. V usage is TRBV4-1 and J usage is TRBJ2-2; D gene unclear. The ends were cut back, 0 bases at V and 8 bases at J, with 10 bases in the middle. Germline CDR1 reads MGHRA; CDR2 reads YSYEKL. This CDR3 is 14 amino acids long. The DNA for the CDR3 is TGCGCCAGCAGCCAAGATAGGAGTCGGGGGGAGCTGTTTTTT. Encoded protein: CASSQDRSRGELFF.

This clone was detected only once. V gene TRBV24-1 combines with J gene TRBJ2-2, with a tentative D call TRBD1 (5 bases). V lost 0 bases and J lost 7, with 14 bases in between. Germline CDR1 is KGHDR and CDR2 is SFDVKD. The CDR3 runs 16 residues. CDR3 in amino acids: CATSDLWAGSSGELFF. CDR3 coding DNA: TGTGCCACCAGTGATTTGTGGGCAGGGTCGAGCGGGGAGCTGTTTTTT.

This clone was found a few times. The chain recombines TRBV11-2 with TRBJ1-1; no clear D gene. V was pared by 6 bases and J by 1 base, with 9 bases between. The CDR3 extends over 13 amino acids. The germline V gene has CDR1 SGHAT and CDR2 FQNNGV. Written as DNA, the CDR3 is TGTGCCAGCAGGCGCGACCCGAACACTGAAGCTTTCTTT. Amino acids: CASRRDPNTEAFF.

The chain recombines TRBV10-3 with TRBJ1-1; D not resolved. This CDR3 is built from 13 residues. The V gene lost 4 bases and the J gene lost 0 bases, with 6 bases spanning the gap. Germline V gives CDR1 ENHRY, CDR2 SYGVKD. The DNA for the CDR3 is TGTGCCATCAGTGGTAAGATGAACACTGAAGCTTTCTTT. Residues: CAISGKMNTEAFF.

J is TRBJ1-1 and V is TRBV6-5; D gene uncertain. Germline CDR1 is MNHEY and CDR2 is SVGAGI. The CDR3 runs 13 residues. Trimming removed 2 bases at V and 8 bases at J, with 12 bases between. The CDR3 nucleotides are TGTGCCAGCAGTTACCCGCCGAGCATCGAAGCTTTCTTT. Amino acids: CASSYPPSIEAFF.

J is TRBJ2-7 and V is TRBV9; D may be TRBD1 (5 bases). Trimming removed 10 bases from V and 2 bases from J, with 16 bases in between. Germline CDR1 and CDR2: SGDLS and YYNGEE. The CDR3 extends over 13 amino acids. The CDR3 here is CACWGNLTYEQYF. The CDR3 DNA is TGTGCCTGTTGGGGCAACCTCACCTACGAGCAGTACTTC.

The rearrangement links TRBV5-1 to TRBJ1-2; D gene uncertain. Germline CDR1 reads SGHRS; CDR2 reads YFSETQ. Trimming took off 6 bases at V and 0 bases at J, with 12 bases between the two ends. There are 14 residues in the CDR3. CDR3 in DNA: TGCGCCAGCAAATCCGGACCGACTAACTATGGCTACACCTTC. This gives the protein CASKSGPTNYGYTF.

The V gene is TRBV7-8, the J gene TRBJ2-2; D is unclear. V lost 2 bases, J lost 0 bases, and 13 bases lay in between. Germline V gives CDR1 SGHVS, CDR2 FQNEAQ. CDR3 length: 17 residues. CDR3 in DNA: TGTGCCAGCAGCTTATTATCCGTAGGGACGAACACCGGGGAGCTGTTTTTT. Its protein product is CASSLLSVGTNTGELFF.

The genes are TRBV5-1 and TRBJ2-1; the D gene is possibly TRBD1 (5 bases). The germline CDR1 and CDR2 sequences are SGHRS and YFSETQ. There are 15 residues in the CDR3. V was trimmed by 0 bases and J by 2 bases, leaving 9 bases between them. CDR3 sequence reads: CASSLGQGPYNEQFF. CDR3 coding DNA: TGCGCCAGCAGCTTGGGCCAGGGTCCCTACAATGAGCAGTTCTTC.

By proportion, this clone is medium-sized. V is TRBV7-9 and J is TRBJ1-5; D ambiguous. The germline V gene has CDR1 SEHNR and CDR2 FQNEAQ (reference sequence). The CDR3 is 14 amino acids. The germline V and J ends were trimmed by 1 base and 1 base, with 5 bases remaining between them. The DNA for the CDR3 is TGTGCCAGCAGCTTAGAGCGAAGCAATCAGCCCCAGCATTTT. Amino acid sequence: CASSLERSNQPQHF.

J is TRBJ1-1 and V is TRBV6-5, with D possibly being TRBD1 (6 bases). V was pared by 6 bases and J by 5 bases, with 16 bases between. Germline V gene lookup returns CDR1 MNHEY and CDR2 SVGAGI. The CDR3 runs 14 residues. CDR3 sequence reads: CASRGGQRHTEAFF. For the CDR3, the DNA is TGTGCCAGCAGAGGGGGACAAAGGCATACTGAAGCTTTCTTT.

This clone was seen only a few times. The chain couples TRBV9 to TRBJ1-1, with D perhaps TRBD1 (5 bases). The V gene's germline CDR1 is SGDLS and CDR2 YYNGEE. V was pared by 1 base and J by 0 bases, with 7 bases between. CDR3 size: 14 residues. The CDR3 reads CASSVTGLNTEAFF. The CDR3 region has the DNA TGTGCCAGCAGCGTAACAGGCCTGAACACTGAAGCTTTCTTT. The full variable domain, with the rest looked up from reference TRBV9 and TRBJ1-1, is DSGVTQTPKHLITATGQRVTLRCSPRSGDLSVYWYQQSLDQGLQFLIQYYNGEERAKGNILERFSAQQFPDLHSELNLSSLELGDSALYFCASSVTGLNTEAFFGQGTRLTVV.

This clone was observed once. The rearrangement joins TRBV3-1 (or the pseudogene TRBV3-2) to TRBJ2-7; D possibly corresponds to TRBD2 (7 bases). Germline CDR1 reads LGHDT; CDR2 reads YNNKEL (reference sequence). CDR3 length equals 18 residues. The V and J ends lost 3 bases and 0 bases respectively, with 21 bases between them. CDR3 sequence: CASSHVYRGGGSSYEQYF. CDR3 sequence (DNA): TGTGCCAGCAGCCATGTTTATCGTGGCGGGGGCAGCTCCTACGAGCAGTACTTC.

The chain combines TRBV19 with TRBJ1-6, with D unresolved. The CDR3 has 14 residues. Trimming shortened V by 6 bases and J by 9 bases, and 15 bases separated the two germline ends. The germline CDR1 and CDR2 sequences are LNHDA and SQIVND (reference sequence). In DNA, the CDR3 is TGTGCCAGTAGGCAGCGGGATGCGGGTTCACCCCTCCACTTT. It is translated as CASRQRDAGSPLHF.

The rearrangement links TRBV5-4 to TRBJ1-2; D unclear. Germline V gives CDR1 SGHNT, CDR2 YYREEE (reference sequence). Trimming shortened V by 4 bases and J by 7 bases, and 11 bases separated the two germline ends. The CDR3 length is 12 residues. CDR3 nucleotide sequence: TGTGCCAGCAGCACCCTGAAGGGTGGCTACACCTTC. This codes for CASSTLKGGYTF.

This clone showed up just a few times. The CDR3 DNA sequence: TGTGCCACCAGCAGAGAGCGGCTCTACGAGCAGTACTTC. This translates into CATSRERLYEQYF. The chain employs TRBV15 and TRBJ2-7; no definite D call. CDR1 is LNHNV and CDR2 is YYDKDF in the germline V gene (reference sequence). The CDR3 has 13 amino acids. V lost 0 bases, J lost 3 bases, and 6 bases lay in between.